Described below is a single T cell receptor (beta chain) sequence and its context. Its antigen remains unidentified. The V end lost 0 bases, the J end lost 1 base, and 12 bases lay between the germline ends. Germline V gene lookup returns CDR1 LNHNV and CDR2 YYDKDF (reference sequence). The CDR3 length is 16 residues. Some clones are missing from TCRdb's copy, which holds only in-frame ones; the method was immunoSEQ multiplex PCR. The sample contains under 150,000 clones, approximately 83% of which appear only once. This entry belongs to a study of T cell responses to AZD1222 COVID-19 vaccine. Overall study results and limits: Only 5 or 6 AZD1222 recipients were seropositive at baseline. Vaccination with two AZD1222 doses was followed by a rise in Spike-specific TCR breadth and depth.

The source of this sequence is an adult in good health. The chain recombines TRBV15 with TRBJ1-1; perhaps TRBD1 as D (5 bases). The material was peripheral blood, obtained on day 0 of MenACWY control vaccination. The CDR3 DNA reads TGTGCCACCAGCAGAGATTGGGTAACAGGGAACACTGAAGCTTTCTTT. Protein sequence: CATSRDWVTGNTEAFF.